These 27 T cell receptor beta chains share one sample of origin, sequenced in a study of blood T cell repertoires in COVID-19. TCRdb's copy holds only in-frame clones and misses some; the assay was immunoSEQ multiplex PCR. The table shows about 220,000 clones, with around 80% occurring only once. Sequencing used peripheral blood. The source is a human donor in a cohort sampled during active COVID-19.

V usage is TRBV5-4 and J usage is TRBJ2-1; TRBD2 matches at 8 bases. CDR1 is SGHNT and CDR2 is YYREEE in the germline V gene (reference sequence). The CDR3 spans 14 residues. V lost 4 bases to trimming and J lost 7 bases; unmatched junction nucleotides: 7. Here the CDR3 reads CASSQSGSRNEQFF. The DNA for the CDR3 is TGTGCCAGCAGCCAGAGCGGGAGTAGGAATGAGCAGTTCTTC.

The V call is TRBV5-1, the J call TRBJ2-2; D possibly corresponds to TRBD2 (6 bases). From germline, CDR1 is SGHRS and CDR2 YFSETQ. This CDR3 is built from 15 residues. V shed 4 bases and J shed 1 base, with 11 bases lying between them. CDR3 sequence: CASSHGTENTGELFF. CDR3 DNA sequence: TGCGCCAGCAGCCACGGGACTGAGAACACCGGGGAGCTGTTTTTT.

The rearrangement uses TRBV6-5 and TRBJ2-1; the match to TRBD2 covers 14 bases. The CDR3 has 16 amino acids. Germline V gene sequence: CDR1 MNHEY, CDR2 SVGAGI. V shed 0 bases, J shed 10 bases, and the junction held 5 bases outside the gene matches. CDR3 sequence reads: CASSYSGLAGAREQFF. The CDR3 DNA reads TGTGCCAGCAGTTACTCGGGACTAGCGGGAGCTCGGGAGCAGTTCTTC.

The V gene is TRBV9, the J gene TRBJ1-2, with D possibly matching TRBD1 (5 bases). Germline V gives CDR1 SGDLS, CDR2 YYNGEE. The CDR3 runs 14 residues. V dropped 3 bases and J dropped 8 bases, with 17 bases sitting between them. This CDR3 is CASSALGGARGYTF. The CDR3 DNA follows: TGTGCCAGCAGCGCCCTTGGAGGGGCGCGGGGCTACACCTTC.

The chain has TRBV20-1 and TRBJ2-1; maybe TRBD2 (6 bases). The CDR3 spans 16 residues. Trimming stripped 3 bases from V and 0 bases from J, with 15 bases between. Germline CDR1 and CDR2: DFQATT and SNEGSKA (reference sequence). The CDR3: CSASPRDSYSYNEQFF. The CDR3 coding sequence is TGCAGTGCTAGTCCTCGGGACTCCTACTCCTACAATGAGCAGTTCTTC.

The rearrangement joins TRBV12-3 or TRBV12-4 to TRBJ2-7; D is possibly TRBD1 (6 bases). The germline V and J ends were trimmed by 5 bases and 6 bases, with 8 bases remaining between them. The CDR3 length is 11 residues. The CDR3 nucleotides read TGTGCCAGCAGTCCAGGGGCCGAGCAGTACTTC. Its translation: CASSPGAEQYF.

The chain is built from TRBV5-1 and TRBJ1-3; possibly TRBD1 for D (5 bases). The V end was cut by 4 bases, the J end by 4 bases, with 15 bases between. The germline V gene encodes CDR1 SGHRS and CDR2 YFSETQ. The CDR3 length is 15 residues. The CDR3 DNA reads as TGCGCCAGCAGCGTCGACAGCCTCCCGGGAAACACCATATATTTT. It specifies CASSVDSLPGNTIYF.

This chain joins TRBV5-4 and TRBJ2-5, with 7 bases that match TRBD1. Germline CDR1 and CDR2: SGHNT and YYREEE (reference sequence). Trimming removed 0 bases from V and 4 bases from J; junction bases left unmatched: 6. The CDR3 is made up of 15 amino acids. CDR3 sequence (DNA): TGTGCCAGCAGCTTGGGACAGGGCTTGGGAGAGACCCAGTACTTC. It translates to CASSLGQGLGETQYF.

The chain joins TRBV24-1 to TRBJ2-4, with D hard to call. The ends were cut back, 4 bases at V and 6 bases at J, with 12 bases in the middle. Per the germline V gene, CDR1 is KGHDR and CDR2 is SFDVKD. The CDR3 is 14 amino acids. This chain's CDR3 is CATSENSKINIQYF. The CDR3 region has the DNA TGTGCCACCAGTGAAAACAGCAAGATAAACATTCAGTACTTC.

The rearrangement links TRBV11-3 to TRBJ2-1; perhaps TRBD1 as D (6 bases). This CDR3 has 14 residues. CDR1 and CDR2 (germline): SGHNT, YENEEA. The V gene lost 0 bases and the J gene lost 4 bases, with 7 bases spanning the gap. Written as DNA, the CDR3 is TGTGCCAGCAGCTTAGAGGGGGCATACAATGAGCAGTTCTTC. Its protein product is CASSLEGAYNEQFF.

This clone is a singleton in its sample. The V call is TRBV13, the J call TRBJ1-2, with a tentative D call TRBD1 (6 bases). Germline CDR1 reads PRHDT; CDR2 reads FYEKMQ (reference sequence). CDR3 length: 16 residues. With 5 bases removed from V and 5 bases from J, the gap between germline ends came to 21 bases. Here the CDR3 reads CASSPLSQGLGYGYTF. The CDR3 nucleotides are TGTGCCAGCAGCCCACTCTCACAGGGTTTAGGGTATGGCTACACCTTC.

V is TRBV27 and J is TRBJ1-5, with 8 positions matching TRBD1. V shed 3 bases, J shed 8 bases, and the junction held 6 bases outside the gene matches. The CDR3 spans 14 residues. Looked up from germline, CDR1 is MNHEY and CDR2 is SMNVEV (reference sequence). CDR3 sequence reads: CASSFQGAREPQHF. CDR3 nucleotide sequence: TGTGCCAGCAGTTTTCAGGGGGCCCGCGAGCCCCAGCATTTT.

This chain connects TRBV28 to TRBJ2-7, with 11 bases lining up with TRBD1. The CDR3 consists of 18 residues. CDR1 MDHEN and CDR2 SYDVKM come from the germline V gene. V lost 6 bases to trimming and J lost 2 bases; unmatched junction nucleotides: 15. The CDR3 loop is CASRGPGQGVLIPYEQYF. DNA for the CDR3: TGTGCCAGCAGAGGACCGGGACAGGGGGTATTAATCCCCTACGAGCAGTACTTC.

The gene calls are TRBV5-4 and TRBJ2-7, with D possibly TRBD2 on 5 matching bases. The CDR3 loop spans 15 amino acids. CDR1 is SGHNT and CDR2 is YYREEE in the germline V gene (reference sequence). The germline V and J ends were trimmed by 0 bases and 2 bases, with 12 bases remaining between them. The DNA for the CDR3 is TGTGCCAGCAGCTTGGGGGCGGGCCCTACCTACGAGCAGTACTTC. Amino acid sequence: CASSLGAGPTYEQYF.

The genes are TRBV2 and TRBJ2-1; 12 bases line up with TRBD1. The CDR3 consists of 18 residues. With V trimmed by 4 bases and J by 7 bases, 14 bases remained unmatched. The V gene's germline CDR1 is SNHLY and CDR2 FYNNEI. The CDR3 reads CASSVAGRGDRGPNEQFF. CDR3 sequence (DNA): TGTGCCAGCAGTGTGGCGGGGCGCGGGGACAGGGGGCCTAATGAGCAGTTCTTC. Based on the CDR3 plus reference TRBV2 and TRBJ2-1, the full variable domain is EPEVTQTPSHQVTQMGQEVILRCVPISNHLYFYWYRQILGQKVEFLVSFYNNEISEKSEIFDDQFSVERPDGSNFTLKIRSTKLEDSAMYFCASSVAGRGDRGPNEQFFGPGTRLTVL.

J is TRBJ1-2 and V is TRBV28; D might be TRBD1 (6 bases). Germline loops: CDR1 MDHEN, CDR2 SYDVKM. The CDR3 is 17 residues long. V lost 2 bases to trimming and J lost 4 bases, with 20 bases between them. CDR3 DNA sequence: TGTGCCAGCAGTTTAGGATTAGGGACACCAAACGCCTATGGCTACACCTTC. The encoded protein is CASSLGLGTPNAYGYTF.

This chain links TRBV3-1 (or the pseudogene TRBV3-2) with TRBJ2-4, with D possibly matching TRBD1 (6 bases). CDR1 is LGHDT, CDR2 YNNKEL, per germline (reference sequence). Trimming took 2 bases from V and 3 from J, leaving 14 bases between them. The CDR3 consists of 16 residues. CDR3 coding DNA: TGTGCCAGCAGCCAACTGGCGGAAGGGGGCAAAAACATTCAGTACTTC. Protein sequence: CASSQLAEGGKNIQYF.

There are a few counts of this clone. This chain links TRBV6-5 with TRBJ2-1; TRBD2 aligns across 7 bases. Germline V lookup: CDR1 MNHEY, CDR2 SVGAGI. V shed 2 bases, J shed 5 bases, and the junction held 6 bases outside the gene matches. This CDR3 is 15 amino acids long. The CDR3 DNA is TGTGCCAGCAGTTACCTCCGGGGGGAGCACAATGAGCAGTTCTTC. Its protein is CASSYLRGEHNEQFF.

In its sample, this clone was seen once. In DNA, the CDR3 is TGCGCCAGCAGCTCGGGACTAGCGGGAGGTGACGAGACCCAGTACTTC. Its translation: CASSSGLAGGDETQYF. J is TRBJ2-5 and V is TRBV5-1; 15 bases line up with TRBD2. Germline CDR1 SGHRS, CDR2 YFSETQ. V dropped 3 bases and J dropped 5; count of bases not matched to a gene: 5. CDR3 length equals 16 residues.

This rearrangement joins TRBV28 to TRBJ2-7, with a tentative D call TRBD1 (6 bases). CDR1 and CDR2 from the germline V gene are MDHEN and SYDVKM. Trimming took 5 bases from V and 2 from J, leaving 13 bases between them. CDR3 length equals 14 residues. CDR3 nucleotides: TGTGCCAGCAGTAAGAACAGGGTGGCCTACGAGCAGTACTTC. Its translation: CASSKNRVAYEQYF.

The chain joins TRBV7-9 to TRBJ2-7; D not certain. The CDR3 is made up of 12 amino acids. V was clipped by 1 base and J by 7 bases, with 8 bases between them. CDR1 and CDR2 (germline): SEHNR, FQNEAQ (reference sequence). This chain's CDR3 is CASSLGPREQYF. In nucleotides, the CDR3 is TGTGCCAGCAGCTTAGGCCCTCGGGAGCAGTACTTC.

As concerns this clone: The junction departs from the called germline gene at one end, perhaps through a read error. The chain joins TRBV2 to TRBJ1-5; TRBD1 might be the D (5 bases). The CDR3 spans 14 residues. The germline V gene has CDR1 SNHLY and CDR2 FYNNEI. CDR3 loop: CASREDSYNQPQHF. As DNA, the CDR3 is TGTGCCAGCAGGGAAGACAGCTACAATCAGCCCCAGCATTTT.

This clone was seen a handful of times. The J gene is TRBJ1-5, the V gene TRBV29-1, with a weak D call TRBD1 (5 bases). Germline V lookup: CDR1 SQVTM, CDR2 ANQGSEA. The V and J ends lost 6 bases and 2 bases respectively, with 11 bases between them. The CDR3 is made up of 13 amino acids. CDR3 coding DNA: TGCAGCGTGGCGACAGAGGGCAATCAGCCCCAGCATTTT. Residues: CSVATEGNQPQHF.

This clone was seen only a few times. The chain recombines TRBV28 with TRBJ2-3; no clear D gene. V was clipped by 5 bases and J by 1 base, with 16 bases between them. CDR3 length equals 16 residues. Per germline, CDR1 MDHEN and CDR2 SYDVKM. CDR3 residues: CASSPPIVVGTDTQYF. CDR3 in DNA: TGTGCCAGCAGTCCTCCCATAGTAGTCGGCACAGATACGCAGTATTTT.

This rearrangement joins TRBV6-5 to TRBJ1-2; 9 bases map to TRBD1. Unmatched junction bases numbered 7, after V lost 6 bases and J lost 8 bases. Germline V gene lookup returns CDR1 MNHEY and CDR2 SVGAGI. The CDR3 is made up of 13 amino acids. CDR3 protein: CASRGTGRRGYTF. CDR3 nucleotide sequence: TGTGCCAGCAGGGGGACAGGGCGCAGGGGCTACACCTTC.

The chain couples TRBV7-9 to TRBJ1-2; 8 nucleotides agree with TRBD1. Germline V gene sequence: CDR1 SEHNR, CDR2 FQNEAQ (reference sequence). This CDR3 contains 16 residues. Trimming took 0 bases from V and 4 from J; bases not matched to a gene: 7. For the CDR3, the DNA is TGTGCCAGCAGCTTAGCCGGGCAGGGGGCGATCTATGGCTACACCTTC. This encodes CASSLAGQGAIYGYTF. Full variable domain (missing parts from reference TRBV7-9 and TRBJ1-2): DTGVSQNPRHKITKRGQNVTFRCDPISEHNRLYWYRQTLGQGPEFLTYFQNEAQLEKSRLLSDRFSAERPKGSFSTLEIQRTEQGDSAMYLCASSLAGQGAIYGYTFGSGTRLTVV.

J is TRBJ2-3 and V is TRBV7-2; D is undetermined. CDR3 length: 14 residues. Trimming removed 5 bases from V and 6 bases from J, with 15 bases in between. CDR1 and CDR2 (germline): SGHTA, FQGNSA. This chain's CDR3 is CASSRVTQADTQYF. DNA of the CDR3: TGTGCCAGCAGCCGCGTTACTCAAGCGGATACGCAGTATTTT.